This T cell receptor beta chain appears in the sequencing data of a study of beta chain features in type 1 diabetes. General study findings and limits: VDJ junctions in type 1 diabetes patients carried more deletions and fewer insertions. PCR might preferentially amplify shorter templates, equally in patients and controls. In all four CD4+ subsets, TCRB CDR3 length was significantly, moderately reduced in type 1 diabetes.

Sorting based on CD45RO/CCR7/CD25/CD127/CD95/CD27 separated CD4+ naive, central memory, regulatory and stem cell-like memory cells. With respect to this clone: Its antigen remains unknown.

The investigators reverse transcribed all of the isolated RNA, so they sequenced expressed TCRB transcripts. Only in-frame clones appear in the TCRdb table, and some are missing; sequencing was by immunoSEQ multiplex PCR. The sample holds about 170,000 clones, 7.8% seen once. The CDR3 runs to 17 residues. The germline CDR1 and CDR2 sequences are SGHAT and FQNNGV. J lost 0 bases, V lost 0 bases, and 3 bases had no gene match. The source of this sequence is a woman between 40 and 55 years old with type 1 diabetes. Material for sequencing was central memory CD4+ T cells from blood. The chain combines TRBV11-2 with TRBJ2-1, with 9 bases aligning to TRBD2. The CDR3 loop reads CASSLDVGLASYNEQFF. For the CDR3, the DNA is TGTGCCAGCAGCTTAGACGTGGGACTAGCCTCCTACAATGAGCAGTTCTTC.